Sequencing of this T cell receptor beta chain was carried out in a study of identical twins. A single record per CDR3 protein comes from TCRdb applying MiXCR to the 5' RACE reads. Seen here are approximately 240,000 distinct CDR3 sequences, over 11% observed once, and the top ten hold approximately 10%. Only healthy Caucasians were included as donors. Between the trimmed V and J ends, which lost 1 base and 10 bases, there was a span of 13 bases. The CDR3 totals 13 residues. Regarding this clonotype: Its antigen is not known.

Findings and caveats of the study: Out-of-frame alpha sequences shared between twins exhibited an excess of low generation probability.

The TCR sequence derives from a woman aged 18-29 years in good health. The chain uses TRBV12-3 or TRBV12-4 and TRBJ1-1, with D tentatively TRBD1 (5 bases). Sequenced sample: memory (CD45RO+) T cells sorted from blood. CDR3 sequence (DNA): TGTGCCAGCAGTTTAGAGTCAGGGCGGTCAGCTTTCTTT. Protein sequence: CASSLESGRSAFF.